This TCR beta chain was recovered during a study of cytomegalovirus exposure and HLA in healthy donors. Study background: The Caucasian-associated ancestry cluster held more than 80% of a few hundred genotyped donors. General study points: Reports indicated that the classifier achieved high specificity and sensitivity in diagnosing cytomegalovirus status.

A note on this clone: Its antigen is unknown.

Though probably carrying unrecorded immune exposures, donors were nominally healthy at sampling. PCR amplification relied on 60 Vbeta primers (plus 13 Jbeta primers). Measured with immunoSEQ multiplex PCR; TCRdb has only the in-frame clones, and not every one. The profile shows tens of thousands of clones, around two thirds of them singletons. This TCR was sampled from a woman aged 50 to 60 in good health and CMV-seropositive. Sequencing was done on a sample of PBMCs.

The CDR3 protein is CASRSRGQRSYGYTF. In nucleotides, the CDR3 is TGTGCCAGCAGGAGCCGGGGACAACGATCCTATGGCTACACCTTC. The rearrangement links TRBV28 to TRBJ1-2, with D possibly TRBD1 on 6 matching bases. The length of the CDR3 is 15 residues. V shed 6 bases and J shed 4 bases, with 18 bases lying between them. CDR1 and CDR2 (germline): MDHEN, SYDVKM.